These T cell receptor beta chains were read from a single sample in a study of OX40 agonist ivuxolimab in advanced cancers. Measured with immunoSEQ multiplex PCR; TCRdb has only the in-frame clones, and not every one. In the table there are 65,000 to 85,000 clones, about 80% of which are singletons. This specimen consisted of CD4+ or CD8+ T cells sorted from blood, obtained in a trial of the OX40 agonist ivuxolimab. These receptors originate from an adult with an advanced solid tumor such as melanoma, head and neck, liver or kidney cancer. The CDR3 runs from the conserved cysteine through the conserved F or W. The order of the fields is clone size, J gene, D gene, V gene, CDR3 DNA, CDR3 protein. The D gene is left open where the match is weak. Size tells how often a clone was seen (once, few, many) or the class of an expanded clone, and some rows leave it out.

NA TRBJ2-7 TRBD2 TRBV6-5 TGTGCCAGCAGCTCTTCAGCGGGGGCCTCCTACGAGCAGTACTTC CASSSSAGASYEQYF
NA TRBJ1-4 TRBD1 TRBV7-9 TGTGCCAGCAGCCCCGGGACAGGGGTTGAAAAACTGTTTTTT CASSPGTGVEKLFF
NA TRBJ2-3 TRBD2 TRBV11-2 TGTGCCAGCAGCTCGGGACTAGCGGGAGTAGCAGATACGCAGTATTTT CASSSGLAGVADTQYF
NA TRBJ1-5 NA TRBV2 TGTGCCGGAGGGGAGGATAGCAATCAGCCCCAGCATTTT CAGGEDSNQPQHF
NA TRBJ2-5 NA TRBV27 TGTGCCAGCAGTTCCCCCCGGGGACACCGGGGGGAAGAGACCCAGTACTTC CASSSPRGHRGEETQYF
NA TRBJ2-4 NA TRBV11-3 TGTGCCAGCAGCCCACGGACCGAAAACATTCAGTACTTC CASSPRTENIQYF
few TRBJ2-3 TRBD2 TRBV4-2 TGTGCCAGCAGCCCCCATGGTAGAGCGGGAGTGGGTACAGATACGCAGTATTTT CASSPHGRAGVGTDTQYF
NA TRBJ2-1 NA TRBV11-1 TGTGCCAGCAGCTTATCTCCTTGGAATGAGCAGTTCTTC CASSLSPWNEQFF
NA TRBJ1-4 NA TRBV4-3 TGCGCCAGCAGCCAAGATCACGCCGGGAGAGGTGAAAAACTGTTTTTT CASSQDHAGRGEKLFF
NA TRBJ1-2 NA TRBV7-9 TGTGCCAGCAGCTTAGTAGAGTCAGAGGTACGCTATGGCTACACCTTC CASSLVESEVRYGYTF
NA TRBJ1-6 NA TRBV27 TGTGCCAGCAGTTTCTCTCAAAATTCACCCCTCCACTTT CASSFSQNSPLHF
once TRBJ1-6 NA TRBV5-4 TGTGCCATCAGTAACTCCTATAATTCACCCCTCCACTTT CAISNSYNSPLHF
once TRBJ2-3 TRBD2 TRBV28 TGTGCCAGCAGGCTCCCCGGACTAGGCACAGATACGCAGTATTTT CASRLPGLGTDTQYF
NA TRBJ2-5 NA TRBV28 TGTGCCAGCAGCCCTGACCCTATTAAGGGGACCCAGTACTTC CASSPDPIKGTQYF
NA TRBJ2-1 NA TRBV29-1 TGCAGCGGTGGTTACAATGAGCAGTTCTTC CSGGYNEQFF
NA TRBJ1-5 NA TRBV10-3 TGTGCCATCAGTCGGGAGGGGAGCAATCAGCCCCAGCATTTT CAISREGSNQPQHF
once TRBJ1-2 NA TRBV7-6 TGTGCCAGCAGCTTGGGAAACTATGGCTACACCTTC CASSLGNYGYTF
NA TRBJ1-1 NA TRBV30 TGTGCCTGGGGACTGGAAAACACTGAAGCTTTCTTT CAWGLENTEAFF
NA TRBJ2-5 TRBD2 TRBV14 TGTGCCAGCAGCCAGGGACTAGCGGGAGGAGAGACCCAGTACTTC CASSQGLAGGETQYF
NA TRBJ1-3 TRBD1 TRBV7-9 TGTGCCAGCACACAGGGGCAAGGAAACACCATATATTTT CASTQGQGNTIYF
NA TRBJ2-3 NA TRBV4-1 TGCGCCAGCAGCCAAGGGCAGGGGCGGGATACGCAGTATTTT CASSQGQGRDTQYF
NA TRBJ1-2 NA TRBV7-3 TGTGCCAGCAGCTTAACTGATAATGGCTACACCTTC CASSLTDNGYTF
NA TRBJ2-3 TRBD2 TRBV5-1 TGCGCCAGCAGCGGAACCGGGACTAGCATAGATACGCAGTATTTT CASSGTGTSIDTQYF
NA TRBJ1-1 NA TRBV11-2 TGTGCCAGCAGCCAAAACACTGAAGCTTTCTTT CASSQNTEAFF
NA TRBJ1-2 NA TRBV19 TGTGCCAGTACCCCCCGGAGGGGTGGACGGCCTAACTATGGCTACACCTTC CASTPRRGGRPNYGYTF
NA TRBJ2-3 TRBD2 TRBV7-9 TGTGCCAGCAGCTGGAGCGGGGGGGCCACAGATACGCAGTATTTT CASSWSGGATDTQYF
NA TRBJ1-2 NA TRBV30 TGTGCCTGGAGTGGACAGGACTATGGCTACACCTTC CAWSGQDYGYTF
NA TRBJ1-2 NA TRBV19 TGTGCCAGTAGTATTAACCAGGGGATCAGCTATGGCTACACCTTC CASSINQGISYGYTF
NA TRBJ2-7 TRBD2 TRBV9 TGTGCCAGCAGCGTAGCCGGGGGGGTCTCCTACGAGCAGTACTTC CASSVAGGVSYEQYF
once TRBJ1-1 NA TRBV15 TGTGCCACCAGCAGCTTAACAGGGAACACTGAAGCTTTCTTT CATSSLTGNTEAFF
NA TRBJ1-1 NA TRBV6-5 TGTGCCAGCAGTATTTTTGGGGTGAACACTGAAGCTTTCTTT CASSIFGVNTEAFF
NA TRBJ1-4 NA TRBV2 TGTGCCAGCAACCGACAACTACCTAATGAAAAACTGTTTTTT CASNRQLPNEKLFF
NA TRBJ1-2 NA TRBV5-1 TGCGCCAGCAGCTTGACTGGCCAATATGGCTACACCTTC CASSLTGQYGYTF
once TRBJ1-2 NA TRBV7-6 TGTGCCAGCAGCTTAAACACTAACTATGGCTACACCTTC CASSLNTNYGYTF
NA TRBJ2-3 NA TRBV6-5 TGTGCCAGCAGCCCCGCGCGGGGCGCAGATACGCAGTATTTT CASSPARGADTQYF
once TRBJ2-3 NA TRBV7-2 TGTGCCAGCAGCTTAGCTAGCCGTGGAGATACGCAGTATTTT CASSLASRGDTQYF
once TRBJ1-2 NA TRBV10-3 TGTGCCACCGGCCGAGGGGAGGGTAAAGGCTACACCTTC CATGRGEGKGYTF
NA TRBJ1-1 NA TRBV11-2 TGTGCCAGCAGCTCCTCTGACAGGCCCTCTGTTGGAGCTTTCTTT CASSSSDRPSVGAFF
NA TRBJ2-3 NA TRBV4-3 TGCGCCAGCAGCCAAGATCCCGCCCGGGGGGATACGCAGTATTTT CASSQDPARGDTQYF
NA TRBJ1-5 NA TRBV5-6 TGTGCCAGCAGCCCCGACGGTGGCAATCAGCCCCAGCATTTT CASSPDGGNQPQHF
NA TRBJ2-2 NA TRBV6-5 TGTGCCACCGGGACATTCCTTTTTGCCGGGGAGCTGTTTTTT CATGTFLFAGELFF
NA TRBJ1-1 NA TRBV18 TGTGCCAGCTCACCAGGGAACACTGAAGCTTTCTTT CASSPGNTEAFF
NA TRBJ1-5 NA TRBV5-1 TGCGCCAGCAGCCCCCGGTCGGGGAATCAGCCCCAGCATTTT CASSPRSGNQPQHF
NA TRBJ2-3 NA TRBV19 TGTGCCAGTAGTACCATACAGGGCACAGATACGCAGTATTTT CASSTIQGTDTQYF
NA TRBJ2-7 TRBD1 TRBV7-6 TGTGCCAGCAGCTCCGGGACAGGGCCGGGGTACGAGCAGTACTTC CASSSGTGPGYEQYF